A single sample gave rise to the 13 T cell receptor beta chains below, sequenced in a study of blood T cell repertoires in COVID-19. This table comes from immunoSEQ multiplex PCR, and its TCRdb copy is limited to in-frame clones, with some not included. Here the sample spans some 93,000 clones, approximately 84% being singletons. Sequencing used peripheral blood. Receptors originate from a man between 65 and 85 years old with acute or convalescent COVID-19.

The chain recombines TRBV20-1 with TRBJ1-1; D call uncertain. The V end was cut by 1 base, the J end by 11 bases, with 8 bases between. The germline V gene has CDR1 DFQATT and CDR2 SNEGSKA (reference sequence). The CDR3 consists of 10 residues. The CDR3 loop reads CSARAVEAFF. The CDR3, as DNA: TGCAGTGCTAGAGCCGTTGAGGCTTTCTTT.

This chain links TRBV6-6 with TRBJ1-6; D is undetermined. Germline V gene lookup returns CDR1 MNHNY and CDR2 SVGAGI (reference sequence). CDR3 length equals 15 residues. Trimming removed 2 bases at V and 9 bases at J, with 14 bases between. The CDR3 DNA sequence: TGTGCCAGCAGTTACGAAGGGAATGGAGGTTCACCCCTCCACTTT. Translation gives CASSYEGNGGSPLHF.

This rearrangement joins TRBV9 to TRBJ1-2, with D unclear. There are 11 residues in the CDR3. Germline V gives CDR1 SGDLS, CDR2 YYNGEE. V was shortened by 0 bases and J by 7 bases, with 4 bases between the two germline ends. The CDR3 reads CASSVDGGYTF. CDR3 DNA: TGTGCCAGCAGCGTAGACGGTGGCTACACCTTC.

This sequence joins TRBV30 and TRBJ2-5; TRBD2 aligns across 9 bases. The CDR3 totals 15 residues. Unmatched junction bases numbered 7, after V lost 3 bases and J lost 2 bases. The germline V gene has CDR1 GTSNPN and CDR2 SVGIG (reference sequence). In nucleotides, the CDR3 is TGTGCCTGGAGCCGACTAGCGGTTAGTCAAGAGACCCAGTACTTC. Translated: CAWSRLAVSQETQYF. The entire variable domain, with the rest obtained from reference TRBV30 and TRBJ2-5, is as follows: SQTIHQWPATLVQPVGSPLSLECTVEGTSNPNLYWYRQAAGRGLQLLFYSVGIGQISSEVPQNLSASRPQDRQFILSSKKLLLSDSGFYLCAWSRLAVSQETQYFGPGTRLLVL.

This clone has a handful of counts. The chain recombines TRBV4-3 with TRBJ2-7; 13 bases are a match to TRBD2. V lost 1 base, J lost 6 bases, and 9 bases stayed unmatched. CDR1 is LGHNA, CDR2 YSLEER, per germline. The CDR3 totals 17 residues. CDR3 sequence: CASSQVPLGLAGAEQYF. The CDR3 region has the DNA TGCGCCAGCAGCCAAGTCCCTCTCGGACTAGCGGGAGCCGAGCAGTACTTC.

The gene calls are TRBV14 and TRBJ1-3; D gene uncertain. The V and J ends lost 4 bases and 8 bases respectively, with 12 bases between them. Germline CDR1 and CDR2: SGHDN and FVKESK. This CDR3 has 13 residues. CDR3 sequence (DNA): TGTGCCAGCAGCCGGTCGGCCGGGTACACCATATATTTT. The encoded protein is CASSRSAGYTIYF.

The V call is TRBV7-8, the J call TRBJ2-7; 9 bases are a match to TRBD1. The CDR3 has 13 residues. The junction had 4 bases not matched to a gene; V was cut back by 5 bases and J by 5 bases. Per germline, CDR1 SGHVS and CDR2 FQNEAQ. DNA for the CDR3: TGTGCCAGCAGCGCGGGACAGGGAAACGAGCAGTACTTC. Translating gives CASSAGQGNEQYF.

The rearrangement joins TRBV7-9 to TRBJ2-2, with D unclear. The germline V and J ends were trimmed by 5 bases and 3 bases, with 16 bases remaining between them. The CDR3 length is 16 residues. CDR1 is SEHNR and CDR2 is FQNEAQ in the germline V gene (reference sequence). CDR3 region: CASSQPGVADTGELFF. The CDR3 DNA sequence: TGTGCCAGCAGCCAACCCGGAGTAGCAGACACCGGGGAGCTGTTTTTT. Supplemented by reference TRBV7-9 and TRBJ2-2, the full variable domain reads DTGVSQNPRHKITKRGQNVTFRCDPISEHNRLYWYRQTLGQGPEFLTYFQNEAQLEKSRLLSDRFSAERPKGSFSTLEIQRTEQGDSAMYLCASSQPGVADTGELFFGEGSRLTVL.

This clone was counted a few times. The V and J genes are TRBV11-1 and TRBJ2-1; 11 nucleotides align to TRBD2. Germline assignment: CDR1 SGHAT and CDR2 FQDESV (reference sequence). V dropped 5 bases and J dropped 1; count of bases not matched to a gene: 1. The CDR3 contains 15 residues. The CDR3 DNA reads TGTGCCAGCAGCCGACTAGCGGGGTCCTACAATGAGCAGTTCTTC. Its translation: CASSRLAGSYNEQFF. The variable domain in full, with the rest retrieved from reference TRBV11-1 and TRBJ2-1, is EAEVAQSPRYKITEKSQAVAFWCDPISGHATLYWYRQILGQGPELLVQFQDESVVDDSQLPKDRFSAERLKGVDSTLKIQPAELGDSAMYLCASSRLAGSYNEQFFGPGTRLTVL.

This clone was recorded only once. The rearrangement links TRBV3-1 (or the pseudogene TRBV3-2) to TRBJ1-1; 9 bases map to TRBD1. This CDR3 has 15 amino acids. V shed 6 bases and J 4 bases; nucleotides not matched to a gene: 9. Per germline, CDR1 LGHDT and CDR2 YNNKEL (reference sequence). CDR3 loop: CASSRRQDRGTEAFF. The DNA of the CDR3 is TGTGCCAGCAGTCGAAGACAGGACAGGGGCACTGAAGCTTTCTTT.

The chain couples TRBV30 to TRBJ2-3; possible D gene TRBD2, 5 bases. The ends were cut back, 0 bases at V and 9 bases at J, with 10 bases in the middle. Germline CDR1 GTSNPN, CDR2 SVGIG (reference sequence). The CDR3 has 12 amino acids. CDR3: CAWSVVGGTQYF. CDR3 nucleotides: TGTGCCTGGAGTGTAGTGGGCGGGACGCAGTATTTT. The whole variable domain, remainder taken from reference TRBV30 and TRBJ2-3, is SQTIHQWPATLVQPVGSPLSLECTVEGTSNPNLYWYRQAAGRGLQLLFYSVGIGQISSEVPQNLSASRPQDRQFILSSKKLLLSDSGFYLCAWSVVGGTQYFGPGTRLTVL.

The CDR3, as DNA: TGTGCCAGCAGTTACCAGGACAGGGGGCTTCAGCCCCAGCATTTT. This translates into CASSYQDRGLQPQHF. The gene calls are TRBV6-2 or TRBV6-3 and TRBJ1-5, with 11 bases identical to TRBD1. The CDR3 spans 15 residues. Germline CDR1 MNHEY, CDR2 SVGEGT. Unmatched junction bases numbered 3, after V lost 2 bases and J lost 6 bases.

Note on this clone: The same CDR3 arises from other DNA sequences in this sample as well. The V call is TRBV5-1, the J call TRBJ2-2; perhaps TRBD1 as D (5 bases). There are 15 residues in the CDR3. Germline V lookup: CDR1 SGHRS, CDR2 YFSETQ. The germline V and J ends were trimmed by 0 bases and 2 bases, with 8 bases remaining between them. The CDR3 DNA is TGCGCCAGCAGCTTGGGGCAGGGCAACACCGGGGAGCTGTTTTTT. Translation gives CASSLGQGNTGELFF.